One sample yielded the 5 T cell receptor beta chains listed below, sequenced in a study of cytomegalovirus exposure and HLA in healthy donors. The PCR was carried out with 60 Vbeta primers and 13 Jbeta primers. The method was immunoSEQ multiplex PCR; TCRdb's version includes in-frame clones alone and lacks a portion of them. The table includes over 150,000 clones, 70% to 85% detected once. The sample taken for sequencing was PBMCs. These TCRs come from a man in his forties or fifties in good health and CMV-seronegative.

The genes are TRBV18 and TRBJ2-1; the D gene is possibly TRBD1 (5 bases). The CDR3 spans 13 residues. V dropped 0 bases and J dropped 9 bases, with 9 bases sitting between them. Germline assignment: CDR1 KGHSH and CDR2 LQKENI. The CDR3 sequence is CASSPPQGSEQFF. The CDR3 nucleotides read TGTGCCAGCTCACCACCTCAGGGTAGTGAGCAGTTCTTC. Supplemented by reference TRBV18 and TRBJ2-1, the full variable domain reads NAGVMQNPRHLVRRRGQEARLRCSPMKGHSHVYWYRQLPEEGLKFMVYLQKENIIDESGMPKERFSAEFPKEGPSILRIQQVVRGDSAAYFCASSPPQGSEQFFGPGTRLTVL.

This clone was observed a single time. This chain joins TRBV5-1 and TRBJ1-5; D ambiguous. Trimming removed 0 bases at V and 7 bases at J, with 11 bases between. The V gene's germline CDR1 is SGHRS and CDR2 YFSETQ. The CDR3 sequence is 14 residues long. CDR3 protein: CASSLASGNQPQHF. The CDR3 DNA follows: TGCGCCAGCAGCTTGGCCTCCGGGAACCAGCCCCAGCATTTT.

This clone was observed a few times. Other DNA sequences in this specimen translate into the identical CDR3. The gene calls are TRBV5-6 and TRBJ1-1; TRBD1 is a possible D gene (6 bases). Trimming shortened V by 6 bases and J by 1 base, and 13 bases separated the two germline ends. Germline V lookup: CDR1 SGHDT, CDR2 YYEEEE. The CDR3 spans 14 residues. DNA of the CDR3: TGTGCCAGCAACCCACAGGGACGGAACACTGAAGCTTTCTTT. Translating gives CASNPQGRNTEAFF.

V usage is TRBV19 and J usage is TRBJ1-5; 9 bases are a match to TRBD1. The V segment lost 6 bases and the J segment 5 bases; nucleotides outside the gene matches: 2. This CDR3 spans 13 amino acids. In germline, CDR1 is LNHDA, CDR2 SQIVND (reference sequence). CDR3 residues: CASRDRGDQPQHF. CDR3 nucleotides: TGTGCCAGTAGGGACAGGGGAGATCAGCCCCAGCATTTT.

This clone has a handful of counts. V gene TRBV5-1 combines with J gene TRBJ2-3; a possible D gene is TRBD1 (6 bases). Trimming took 0 bases from V and 0 from J, leaving 17 bases between them. This CDR3 spans 18 amino acids. Germline CDR1 and CDR2: SGHRS and YFSETQ. CDR3 in DNA: TGCGCCAGCAGCTTGGTTTACGACAGGACCACCAGCACAGATACGCAGTATTTT. Encoded protein: CASSLVYDRTTSTDTQYF.